These T cell receptor beta chains were read from a single sample in a study of shared clonotypes between healthy human individuals. The table came from immunoSEQ multiplex PCR; TCRdb's copy has only in-frame clones and leaves some out. The sample records some 2,000,000 clones, about 95% being singletons. Sequencing was performed on naive CD8+ T cells sorted from blood. The receptors were sampled from a man aged 18-30 years in good health. Each CDR3 is given with its conserved first and last residue. D genes are given only for firm matches.

TRBV27	TRBJ2-7	TRBD1	CASSLSGTGSYEQYF	TGTGCCAGCAGTTTATCGGGGACAGGGTCCTACGAGCAGTACTTC
TRBV13	TRBJ2-1	TRBD2	CASSPLTSGKGNEQFF	TGTGCCAGCAGCCCCTTGACTAGCGGGAAGGGAAATGAGCAGTTCTTC
TRBV5-4	TRBJ2-3	NA	CASSRSRVGEGTDTQYF	TGTGCCAGCAGCAGATCTCGGGTTGGGGAGGGCACAGATACGCAGTATTTT
TRBV10-3	TRBJ2-7	NA	CAISDSSSASYEQYF	TGTGCCATCAGTGACTCGAGTAGCGCCTCCTACGAGCAGTACTTC
TRBV28	TRBJ2-1	TRBD2	CASSLWGGGVRGGQFF	TGTGCCAGCAGTTTATGGGGCGGGGGAGTACGCGGTGGGCAGTTCTTC
TRBV7-7	TRBJ2-5	NA	CASRDDGETQYF	TGTGCTAGCAGGGATGATGGGGAGACCCAGTACTTC
TRBV28	TRBJ1-5	NA	CASRTGGWGQPQHF	TGTGCCAGCAGGACGGGGGGTTGGGGCCAGCCCCAGCATTTT
TRBV6-1	TRBJ2-1	TRBD1	CASRDQRDRDPEQFF	TGTGCCAGCAGAGACCAACGGGACAGGGACCCTGAGCAGTTCTTC
TRBV11-2	TRBJ2-7	TRBD1	CASSPGQGRSYEQYF	TGTGCCAGCAGCCCCGGACAGGGTCGGTCCTACGAGCAGTACTTC
TRBV4-1	TRBJ2-7	NA	CASSQRTGVLYEQYF	TGCGCCAGCAGCCAAAGGACGGGAGTTCTCTACGAGCAGTACTTC
TRBV13	TRBJ2-7	TRBD2	CATKLAGVGYEQYF	TGTGCCACCAAATTAGCGGGAGTGGGTTACGAGCAGTACTTC
TRBV7-9	TRBJ2-7	TRBD1	CASSSLGTGAYEQYF	TGTGCCAGCAGCTCCCTCGGGACAGGGGCTTACGAGCAGTACTTC